One and the same sample provided the 12 T cell receptor beta chains below, sequenced in a study of control samples from healthy donors and cancer patients. Generated by immunoSEQ multiplex PCR, the TCRdb table keeps only in-frame clones and is missing some. The sample shows 90,000 to 95,000 clones, around 81% of them seen only once. Sequencing input: blood. These receptors originate from a man aged 25 to 45 in good health.

The chain uses TRBV15 and TRBJ2-1, with 11 bases fitting TRBD2. With 5 bases clipped from V and 2 bases from J, the junction kept 5 bases outside the gene matches. This CDR3 contains 16 residues. Germline V gives CDR1 LNHNV, CDR2 YYDKDF (reference sequence). The CDR3 here is CATSPRLAGTYNEQFF. The CDR3 nucleotides read TGTGCCACCAGCCCGCGACTAGCGGGGACCTACAATGAGCAGTTCTTC.

J is TRBJ1-1 and V is TRBV6-5; unclear D gene. Trimming pared 7 bases from V and 8 bases from J, leaving 14 bases between. The CDR3 contains 12 residues. Germline assignment: CDR1 MNHEY and CDR2 SVGAGI. DNA of the CDR3: TGTGCCAGCAACCTGTGGGGAGGGGAAGCTTTCTTT. Translated: CASNLWGGEAFF.

The rearrangement links TRBV28 to TRBJ1-2, with D unresolved. Germline V CDR1 and CDR2: MDHEN, SYDVKM. Trimming stripped 7 bases from V and 0 bases from J, with 12 bases between. The CDR3 extends over 14 amino acids. The CDR3 loop is CASNLSPANYGYTF. CDR3 in DNA: TGTGCCAGCAACCTGTCCCCGGCTAACTATGGCTACACCTTC.

J is TRBJ1-2 and V is TRBV5-4; no firm D call. Germline assignment: CDR1 SGHNT and CDR2 YYREEE (reference sequence). This CDR3 has 13 residues. V was clipped by 0 bases and J by 9 bases, with 12 bases between them. CDR3 sequence reads: CASSLAGIVSYTF. The DNA of the CDR3 is TGTGCCAGCAGCTTGGCGGGAATAGTAAGCTACACCTTC.

The gene calls are TRBV13 and TRBJ1-1; unclear D gene. The CDR3 has 11 residues. Trimming removed 5 bases at V and 8 bases at J, with 9 bases between. Germline V gene sequence: CDR1 PRHDT, CDR2 FYEKMQ (reference sequence). In DNA, the CDR3 is TGTGCCAGCAGCAAAAGAAGGGAAGCTTTCTTT. It specifies CASSKRREAFF.

V usage is TRBV28 and J usage is TRBJ1-2; D is perhaps TRBD1 (6 bases). Trimming took 7 bases from V and 5 from J, leaving 14 bases between them. Germline V gene sequence: CDR1 MDHEN, CDR2 SYDVKM. This CDR3 has 13 amino acids. The CDR3 is CASNPGTWYGYTF. CDR3 coding DNA: TGTGCCAGCAACCCCGGGACATGGTATGGCTACACCTTC.

This chain joins TRBV5-6 and TRBJ1-4; D remains unclear. The CDR3 runs 15 residues. V was cut by 1 base and J by 5 bases, with 12 bases left in between. The germline V gene has CDR1 SGHDT and CDR2 YYEEEE. The CDR3 nucleotides are TGTGCCAGCAGCTTGTTGATCTCAAAGAATGAAAAACTGTTTTTT. The encoded protein is CASSLLISKNEKLFF. Combining the CDR3 with reference TRBV5-6 and TRBJ1-4 gives the whole variable domain DAGVTQSPTHLIKTRGQQVTLRCSPKSGHDTVSWYQQALGQGPQFIFQYYEEEERQRGNFPDRFSGHQFPNYSSELNVNALLLGDSALYLCASSLLISKNEKLFFGSGTQLSVL.

This clone has at least ten counts. The CDR3 reads CATSIEGAPAEKLFF. CDR3 sequence (DNA): TGTGCCACCAGTATCGAGGGGGCGCCGGCTGAAAAACTGTTTTTT. The chain carries TRBV15 and TRBJ1-4, with TRBD1 matching 7 bases. Trimming at V came to 6 bases and at J to 7 bases, leaving 11 bases not matched to a gene. CDR3 length: 15 residues. From germline, CDR1 is LNHNV and CDR2 YYDKDF (reference sequence).

This chain uses TRBV9 with TRBJ1-2; no clear D. V was clipped by 0 bases and J by 8 bases, with 17 bases between them. The germline V gene has CDR1 SGDLS and CDR2 YYNGEE. The CDR3 consists of 15 residues. Written as DNA, the CDR3 is TGTGCCAGCAGCGTAGAGGTTAGAGGGCCTGGGGGCTACACCTTC. Translated: CASSVEVRGPGGYTF.

A word on this clone: The sample carries other DNA sequences with the same CDR3. The chain employs TRBV30 and TRBJ1-5; no definite D call. V was trimmed by 0 bases and J by 4 bases, leaving 7 bases between them. In germline, CDR1 is GTSNPN, CDR2 SVGIG (reference sequence). The CDR3 length is 13 residues. The CDR3 reads CAWSVSGNQPQHF. In DNA form, the CDR3 reads TGTGCCTGGAGTGTATCTGGGAATCAGCCCCAGCATTTT.

The gene calls are TRBV28 and TRBJ2-1; unclear D gene. Germline-derived CDR1 and CDR2 are MDHEN and SYDVKM. This CDR3 spans 12 amino acids. V was shortened by 7 bases and J by 6 bases, with 10 bases between the two germline ends. The CDR3 here is CASNSLTNEQFF. The CDR3 nucleotides read TGTGCCAGCAACTCCCTCACCAATGAGCAGTTCTTC.

This rearrangement joins TRBV5-1 to TRBJ1-1, with D perhaps matching TRBD1 (6 bases). The germline V and J ends were trimmed by 1 base and 0 bases, with 16 bases remaining between them. The germline CDR1 and CDR2 sequences are SGHRS and YFSETQ. This CDR3 is built from 17 residues. This chain's CDR3 is CASSLTGLRTMNTEAFF. CDR3 sequence (DNA): TGCGCCAGCAGCTTGACAGGGTTGAGGACCATGAACACTGAAGCTTTCTTT. The variable domain in full, with the rest retrieved from reference TRBV5-1 and TRBJ1-1, is KAGVTQTPRYLIKTRGQQVTLSCSPISGHRSVSWYQQTPGQGLQFLFEYFSETQRNKGNFPGRFSGRQFSNSRSEMNVSTLELGDSALYLCASSLTGLRTMNTEAFFGQGTRLTVV.